Sequencing of this TCR beta chain was carried out in a study of blood T cell repertoires in COVID-19. Study-wide context: Acute and convalescent COVID-19 samples came from the United States, Italy and Spain. PBMCs, B-cell-depleted T cells, or T cells were the source of the cDNA or gDNA that made up the material.

Trimming left V 0 bases short and J 2 bases short, with 8 bases between. The germline gives CDR1 SGHRS, CDR2 YFSETQ. This CDR3 region has 14 residues. The authors' processing: For nucleated cells, counts were estimated from reference gene primer amplification. Assay: immunoSEQ multiplex PCR; the TCRdb copy retains only in-frame clones and omits some. From that table come the V and J calls and clone size; the DNA was used to work out D and trimming. There are some 21,000 clones in the sample; approximately 73% occur only once, and about 20% lies in the top ten. The V and J genes are TRBV5-1 and TRBJ1-2; D perhaps matches TRBD1 (6 bases). Sequenced sample: peripheral blood. The receptor's source is a human donor in a cohort sampled during active or convalescent COVID-19. In DNA form, the CDR3 reads TGCGCCAGCAGCTTGGAGGGGGGGAACTATGGCTACACCTTC. Its protein is CASSLEGGNYGYTF.